This is a list of T cell receptor beta chains from one sample in a study of OX40 agonist ivuxolimab in advanced cancers. Libraries were prepared by immunoSEQ multiplex PCR; TCRdb keeps only in-frame clonotypes and omits some of them. The table includes 35,000 to 40,000 clones, roughly 90% detected once. The specimen comprised CD4+ or CD8+ T cells sorted from blood, sampled in a trial of the OX40 agonist ivuxolimab. These receptors all stem from an adult with an advanced solid tumor such as melanoma, head and neck, liver or kidney cancer. Each CDR3 is given with its conserved first and last residue. D genes are given only for firm matches. Where a row states a size, it is once, few, many or the class of an expanded clone; other rows omit it.

d_call j_call clone_size v_call cdr3_nt cdr3_aa
NA TRBJ2-1 NA TRBV7-6 TGTGCCAGCAGCTTAGCTTTGGACAATGAGCAGTTCTTC CASSLALDNEQFF
NA TRBJ2-1 NA TRBV7-2 TGTGCCAGCAGCTTATACAGCTCCTACAATGAGCAGTTCTTC CASSLYSSYNEQFF
TRBD1 TRBJ1-6 NA TRBV4-3 TGCGCCAGCAGCCAAGATAGGGACAGGGGGCTGCTGTATAATTCACCCCTCCACTTT CASSQDRDRGLLYNSPLHF
NA TRBJ2-3 NA TRBV30 TGTGCCTGGAGTGAAGGGACCACAGATACGCAGTATTTT CAWSEGTTDTQYF
TRBD2 TRBJ2-5 NA TRBV10-3 TGTGCCATCAGGGGACCGGGACTAGGGGAGACCCAGTACTTC CAIRGPGLGETQYF
TRBD2 TRBJ2-2 NA TRBV19 TGTGCCAGCCGGATAGCGGGAGGGCAGGGCGGGGAGCTGTTTTTT CASRIAGGQGGELFF
NA TRBJ2-2 NA TRBV4-1 TGCGCCAGCAGTCTGATATCGTCTAGACACACCGGGGAGCTGTTTTTT CASSLISSRHTGELFF
TRBD2 TRBJ2-1 NA TRBV9 TGTGCCAGCAGCGCGGGACTAGCGGCAGGGAATGAGCAGTTCTTC CASSAGLAAGNEQFF
NA TRBJ1-2 once TRBV28 TGTGCCACCGACCTAGGGAATGGCTACACCTTC CATDLGNGYTF
TRBD1 TRBJ2-7 NA TRBV13 TGTGCCAGCAGCCGTCAGGGGGAGTCCTACGAGCAGTACTTC CASSRQGESYEQYF
TRBD2 TRBJ2-3 NA TRBV7-8 TGTGCCAGCAGCTTAGTTTTCCTAGCGGTCACAGATACGCAGTATTTT CASSLVFLAVTDTQYF
TRBD2 TRBJ2-3 once TRBV5-5 TGTGCCAGCTTGCCTCCGGGACTAGCGCTTAAGGGAGATACGCAGTATTTT CASLPPGLALKGDTQYF
NA TRBJ2-3 NA TRBV28 TGTGCCAGCAGGGTCGTTCAGTCAACCACAGATACGCAGTATTTT CASRVVQSTTDTQYF
NA TRBJ2-2 NA TRBV2 TGTGCCAGCAGAATACCCGGGGAGCTGTTTTTT CASRIPGELFF
NA TRBJ2-7 NA TRBV11-2 TGTGCCAGCAGCCTCAACTACGAGCAGTACTTC CASSLNYEQYF
TRBD1 TRBJ1-6 NA TRBV9 TGTGCCAGCAGCGTAGACAGGGGGATTTCACCCCTCCACTTT CASSVDRGISPLHF
NA TRBJ1-1 NA TRBV19 TGTGCCAGTAGTATGGGGAGGAACACTGAAGCTTTCTTT CASSMGRNTEAFF
TRBD1 TRBJ1-1 NA TRBV4-3 TGCGCCAGCAGCCAAGCCCAGGGGGCCATGAACACTGAAGCTTTCTTT CASSQAQGAMNTEAFF
NA TRBJ2-5 NA TRBV7-3 TGTGCCAGCAGCCTCTTAGGGGGAGAGACCCAGTACTTC CASSLLGGETQYF